Listed below are T cell receptor beta chains from one sample, sequenced in a study of blood T cells in healthy people across ages. TCRdb re-derived calls from the 5' RACE reads in MiXCR, one entry per CDR3 protein. The table has about a million distinct CDR3 sequences, around 49% seen once. The specimen was blood. These receptors originate from a man aged 30 to 39 in good health. The CDR3 runs from the conserved cysteine through the conserved F or W. Each record gives: V gene, D gene, clone size, J gene, CDR3 DNA, CDR3 protein. D genes are given only for firm matches. Size is omitted from some rows. Given values are once, few, many or a class for expanded clones.

V: TRBV5-6
D: TRBD1
size: .
J: TRBJ1-5
DNA: TGTGCCAGCAGCATGGGGACAGGGTGGAATCAGCCCCAGCATTTT
CDR3: CASSMGTGWNQPQHF

V: TRBV2
D: TRBD2
size: .
J: TRBJ2-7
DNA: TGTGCCAGCAGGACCCCTGTAGCGGGAGCCTACTACGAGCAGTACTTC
CDR3: CASRTPVAGAYYEQYF

V: TRBV7-3
D: .
size: .
J: TRBJ2-1
DNA: TGTGCCAGCAGCTTAGGTGGAGCGCTCAATGAGCAGTTCTTC
CDR3: CASSLGGALNEQFF

V: TRBV4-3
D: .
size: .
J: TRBJ1-2
DNA: TGCGCCAGCAGCCAAGATGCAGCTCATTATGGCTACACCTTC
CDR3: CASSQDAAHYGYTF

V: TRBV21-1
D: .
size: .
J: TRBJ1-6
DNA: TGTGCCAGCAGCGCCAGGGGCGGGAGCTCCTATAATTCACCCCTCCACTTT
CDR3: CASSARGGSSYNSPLHF

V: TRBV3-1
D: .
size: once
J: TRBJ1-4
DNA: TGTGCCAGCAGTAACGGCCGACGAAAACTGTTTTTT
CDR3: CASSNGRRKLFF

V: TRBV12-3/TRBV12-4
D: .
size: .
J: TRBJ2-5
DNA: TGTGCCAGCAGTTATATGTCGGGACAAGAGACCCAGTACTTC
CDR3: CASSYMSGQETQYF

V: TRBV7-3
D: .
size: few
J: TRBJ2-1
DNA: TGTGCCAGCAGCAAGAGGACCACCATTGGGCAGTTCTTC
CDR3: CASSKRTTIGQFF

V: TRBV7-2
D: TRBD2
size: .
J: TRBJ2-5
DNA: TGTGCCAGCAGCTCAGTAACTAGCGGGGAGCAGTACTTC
CDR3: CASSSVTSGEQYF

V: TRBV7-8
D: TRBD1
size: .
J: TRBJ2-7
DNA: TGTGCCAGCAGCGACGGGACAGCTGCCTACGAGCAGTACTTC
CDR3: CASSDGTAAYEQYF

V: TRBV28
D: .
size: .
J: TRBJ2-2
DNA: TGTGCCAGCAGTTTTAAGGTCGGGGAGCTGTTTTTT
CDR3: CASSFKVGELFF

V: TRBV6-6
D: .
size: .
J: TRBJ1-1
DNA: TGTGCCAGCAGTTCCCTAGACAGCATCGTCGAAGCTTTCTTT
CDR3: CASSSLDSIVEAFF